The rows below give T cell receptor beta chains drawn from one sample of a study of blood T cells in healthy people across ages. TCRdb redid the calling of the 5' RACE reads with MiXCR, one entry per CDR3 protein. The sample records about 1.6 million distinct CDR3 sequences, about 31% being singletons. The sample was blood. The receptor source for this set is a woman in her thirties in good health. CDR3s include the opening cysteine and the closing phenylalanine or tryptophan. A D gene is named only where the DNA matches it firmly. Not every row has a clone size; where given, it reads once, few, many or a size class.

>TRBV6-5|TRBJ2-3|16|.|.
TGTGCCAGCAGTTACTCTGTAGCAAGGCGACCAGATACGCAGTATTTT
CASSYSVARRPDTQYF
>TRBV6-4|TRBJ2-2|15|.|.
TGTGCCAGCAGTGAGGCAGCGGGGAACACCGGGGAGCTGTTTTTT
CASSEAAGNTGELFF
>TRBV5-6|TRBJ1-2|17|.|.
TGTGCCAGCAGCTCCAGGCCAGCAGCGCCATTGAATTATGGCTACACCTTC
CASSSRPAAPLNYGYTF
>TRBV27|TRBJ2-7|15|.|.
TGTGCCAGCAGTTGGGGGTCAGGAGGGTTCAGCGAGCAGTACTTC
CASSWGSGGFSEQYF
>TRBV9|TRBJ2-5|15|.|once
TGTGCCAGCAGCGCCAGGGGGGATGGTCGAGAGACCCAGTACTTC
CASSARGDGRETQYF
>TRBV20-1|TRBJ1-6|13|.|.
TGCAGTGCCAATACAGGGCTCAGTTCACCCCTCCACTTT
CSANTGLSSPLHF
>TRBV11-2|TRBJ2-7|12|.|.
TGTGCCAGCAGCCCGTTCCCCTACGAGCAGTACTTC
CASSPFPYEQYF
>TRBV27|TRBJ2-7|15|.|.
TGTGCCAGCAGTTTCCTTGGCGGAGCGGCCCTCGAGCAGTACTTC
CASSFLGGAALEQYF
>TRBV20-1|TRBJ2-5|13|TRBD1|.
TGCAGTGTCTCAGGGGGCTCGGGAGAGACCCAGTACTTC
CSVSGGSGETQYF
>TRBV3-1|TRBJ2-1|14|TRBD2|.
TGTGCCAGCAGCCAAGATCTAGCGGGGGGTTCTAAATTCTTC
CASSQDLAGGSKFF
>TRBV11-2|TRBJ2-2|14|.|.
TGTGCCAGCAGCTCAGGCAGCAACACCGGGGAGCTGTTTTTT
CASSSGSNTGELFF
>TRBV5-1|TRBJ2-7|15|TRBD2|.
TGCGCCAGCAACCCGGGACTAGCGGAGATCTACGAGCAGTACTTC
CASNPGLAEIYEQYF
>TRBV10-1|TRBJ2-7|14|.|once
TGCGCCAGCAGTGAAGATCTCTCGCCCTACGAGCAGTACTTC
CASSEDLSPYEQYF
>TRBV20-1|TRBJ1-1|16|.|few
TGCAGTGCTAGGTCTCCAGGCCACAGCCTGAACACTGAAGCTTTCTTT
CSARSPGHSLNTEAFF
>TRBV6-5|TRBJ2-6|13|.|.
TGTGCCAGCAGGCGAACTGGGGCCAACGTCCTGACTTTC
CASRRTGANVLTF
>TRBV10-3|TRBJ2-3|13|.|.
TGTGCCATCAGAGGGGGAGGCTCAGATACGCAGTATTTT
CAIRGGGSDTQYF
>TRBV4-1|TRBJ1-4|19|TRBD1|.
TGCGCCAGCAGCCAAGGGGATGGACAGGGCCCTATAATGATGGGAAAACTGTTTTTT
CASSQGDGQGPIMMGKLFF
>TRBV6-1|TRBJ2-7|16|.|.
TGTGCCAGCAGTGAGAGGGGCAGCCGGCCGGTCTACGGGCAGTACTTC
CASSERGSRPVYGQYF
>TRBV29-1|TRBJ2-1|12|.|once
TGCAGCGTTGTGGATGTGGGCAATGAGCAGTTCTTC
CSVVDVGNEQFF
>TRBV20-1|TRBJ1-2|13|TRBD1|few
TGCAGTGCGGACCGTGACAGGGGTGGGGGCTACACCTTC
CSADRDRGGGYTF